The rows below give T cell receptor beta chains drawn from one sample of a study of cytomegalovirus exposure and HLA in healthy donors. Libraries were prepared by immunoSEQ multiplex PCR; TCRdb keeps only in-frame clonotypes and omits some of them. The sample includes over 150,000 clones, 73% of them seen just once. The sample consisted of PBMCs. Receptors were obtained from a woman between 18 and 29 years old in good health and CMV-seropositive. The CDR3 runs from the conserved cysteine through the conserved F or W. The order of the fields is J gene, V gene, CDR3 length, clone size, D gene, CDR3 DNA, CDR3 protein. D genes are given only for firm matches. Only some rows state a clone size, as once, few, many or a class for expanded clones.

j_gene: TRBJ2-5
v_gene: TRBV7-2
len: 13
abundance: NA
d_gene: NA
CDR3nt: TGTGCCAGCAGCCCCGACATGCTTGAGACCCAGTACTTC
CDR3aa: CASSPDMLETQYF

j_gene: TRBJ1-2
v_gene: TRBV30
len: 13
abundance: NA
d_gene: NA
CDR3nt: TGTGCCTGGAGTGTAGGGAGGAACTATGGCTACACCTTC
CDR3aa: CAWSVGRNYGYTF

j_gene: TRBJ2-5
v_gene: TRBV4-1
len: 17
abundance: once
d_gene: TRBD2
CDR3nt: TGCGCCAGCAGCCAACGTGGATCCGGGACTAACCAAGAGACCCAGTACTTC
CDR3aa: CASSQRGSGTNQETQYF

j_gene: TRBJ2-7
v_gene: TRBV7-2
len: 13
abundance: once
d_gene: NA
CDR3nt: TGTGCCAGCAGTGGCGGGGGCTCGTACGAGCAGTACTTC
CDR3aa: CASSGGGSYEQYF

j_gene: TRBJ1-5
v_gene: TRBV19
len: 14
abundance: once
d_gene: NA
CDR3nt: TGTGCCAGTAGTATAGCAGGGGTGAATCAGCCCCAGCATTTT
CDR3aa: CASSIAGVNQPQHF

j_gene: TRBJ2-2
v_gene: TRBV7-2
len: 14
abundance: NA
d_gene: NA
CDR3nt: TGTGCCAGCAGCTTTAGTTCGGGTCCCGGGGAGCTGTTTTTT
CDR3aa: CASSFSSGPGELFF

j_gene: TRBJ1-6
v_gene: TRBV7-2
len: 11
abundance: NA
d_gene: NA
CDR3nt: TGTGCCAGCAGCCTGACAGGTCTTCTCCACTTT
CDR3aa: CASSLTGLLHF

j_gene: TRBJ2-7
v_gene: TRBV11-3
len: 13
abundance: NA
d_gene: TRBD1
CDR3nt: TGTGCCAGCAGCAGCGGGACAGGGGGCGAGCAGTACTTC
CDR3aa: CASSSGTGGEQYF

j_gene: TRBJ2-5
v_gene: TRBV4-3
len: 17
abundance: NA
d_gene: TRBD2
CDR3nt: TGCGCCAGCAGCCAAGATCTTTTAGCGGGGGATCAAGAGACCCAGTACTTC
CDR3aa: CASSQDLLAGDQETQYF

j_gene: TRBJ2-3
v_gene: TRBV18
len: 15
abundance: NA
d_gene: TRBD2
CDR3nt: TGTGCCAGCTCACCAAATAGCGGGGGAACAGATACGCAGTATTTT
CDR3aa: CASSPNSGGTDTQYF

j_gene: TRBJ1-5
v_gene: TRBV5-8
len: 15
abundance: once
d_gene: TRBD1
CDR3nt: TGTGCCAGCAGCTTGGAACAGGGGAAGAATCAGCCCCAGCATTTT
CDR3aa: CASSLEQGKNQPQHF

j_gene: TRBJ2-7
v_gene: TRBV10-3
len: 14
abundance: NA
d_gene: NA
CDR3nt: TGTGCCATCAGAGAGGAAGGGGCCTCCTACGAGCAGTACTTC
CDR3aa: CAIREEGASYEQYF

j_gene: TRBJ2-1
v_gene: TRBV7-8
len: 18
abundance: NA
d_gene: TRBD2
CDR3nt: TGTGCCAGCAGTTTCACGTCGCGGGGGGCGAGCTCCTACAATGAGCAGTTCTTC
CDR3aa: CASSFTSRGASSYNEQFF

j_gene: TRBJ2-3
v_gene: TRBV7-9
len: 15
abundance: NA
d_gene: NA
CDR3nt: TGTGCCAGCAGCTTAGCCCGCGGGGGCGGAGATACGCAGTATTTT
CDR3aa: CASSLARGGGDTQYF

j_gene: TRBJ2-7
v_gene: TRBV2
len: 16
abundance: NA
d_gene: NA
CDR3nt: TGTGCCATCATCCCGGCCAGGGTGGTTGGCTCCTACGAGCAGTACTTC
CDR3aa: CAIIPARVVGSYEQYF

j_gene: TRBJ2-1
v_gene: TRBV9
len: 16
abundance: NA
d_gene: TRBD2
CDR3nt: TGTGCCAGCAGCGCGACCGGGACTAGCGGGGAGAATGAGCAGTTCTTC
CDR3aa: CASSATGTSGENEQFF